This section outlines one T cell receptor (beta chain) sequence together with its context. Its antigen is undetermined. Method: immunoSEQ multiplex PCR; TCRdb's copy keeps in-frame clones and lacks some. The table has several thousand clones, roughly 84% seen once. These data come from a study of chemoradiotherapy in HPV16-positive cancers. Study-wide findings and caveats: Functional assays defining HPV-specific T cells used only a couple of HPV16-positive patients.

Between the trimmed V and J ends, which lost 7 bases and 8 bases, there was a span of 17 bases. The CDR3 is 13 amino acids. Germline CDR1 reads WSHSY; CDR2 reads SAAADI. This sequence originates from a human donor with HPV-associated anogenital cancer. The sequenced sample was tumor tissue, obtained from a patient who underwent chemoradiotherapy. The chain combines TRBV10-2 with TRBJ1-2; D possibly corresponds to TRBD1 (6 bases). As DNA, the CDR3 is TGCGCCAGCATGGGGGGGGCAGGGGTAGGCTACACCTTC. Translating it yields CASMGGAGVGYTF.